This TCR beta chain was recovered during a study of T cells after yellow fever vaccination. Study outcomes and limitations: Of the clonotypes, a small share occurred in both CD4 and CD8 compartments. Reappearance after the booster was observed for most primary-vaccination clones (around 96% CD4, roughly 88% CD8). In FACS-sorted repertoires, abundant clonotypes from the bulk population could appear as contaminants.

Template-switching 5'RACE yielded the TCR cDNA; a universal primer site and UMIs were added in the process. One entry per CDR3 protein results from TCRdb running MiXCR on the 5' RACE reads. The sample holds a few hundred thousand distinct CDR3 sequences, roughly 3.9% seen once. Trimming at V came to 4 bases and at J to 2 bases, leaving 8 bases not matched to a gene. CDR3 size: 16 residues. Germline lookup yields CDR1 SGDLS and CDR2 YYNGEE. This clonotype was seen repeatedly, ten times or more. Its antigen is undetermined. The sequenced sample was PBMCs, obtained 5 days after the yellow fever booster vaccination. The source of this sequence is a man between 18 and 35 years old who received the YFV17D yellow fever vaccine. This rearrangement joins TRBV9 to TRBJ2-5; 10 nucleotides line up with TRBD2. CDR3 DNA: TGTGCCAGCAGCCAAGGAGGACTAGCGGTACAAGAGACCCAGTACTTC. It specifies CASSQGGLAVQETQYF. The entire variable domain, with the rest obtained from reference TRBV9 and TRBJ2-5, is as follows: DSGVTQTPKHLITATGQRVTLRCSPRSGDLSVYWYQQSLDQGLQFLIQYYNGEERAKGNILERFSAQQFPDLHSELNLSSLELGDSALYFCASSQGGLAVQETQYFGPGTRLLVL.